This T cell receptor beta chain was sequenced during a study of T cells in tumors after PD-1 blockade. Only in-frame clones appear in the TCRdb table, and some are missing; sequencing was by immunoSEQ multiplex PCR. The sample includes tens of thousands of clones, about 84% seen only once; the top ten take just over 4%. As to this clone: Its specificity is unknown.

The study's findings and limits: Some novel exhausted tumor clones appeared in pre-treatment blood, suggesting peripheral recruitment.

In germline, CDR1 is SEHNR, CDR2 FQNEAQ (reference sequence). Trimming removed 5 bases at V and 8 bases at J, with 22 bases between. The CDR3 length is 16 residues. The rearrangement joins TRBV7-9 to TRBJ2-1; D possibly corresponds to TRBD2 (7 bases). Sequencing used PBMCs, obtained before anti-PD-1 treatment. This TCR was recovered from a human donor with basal cell carcinoma. This chain's CDR3 is CASSPLGGRGIDEQFF. The CDR3 nucleotides are TGTGCCAGCAGCCCCCTGGGGGGGCGCGGTATAGATGAGCAGTTCTTC. The full variable domain, with the rest looked up from reference TRBV7-9 and TRBJ2-1, is DTGVSQNPRHKITKRGQNVTFRCDPISEHNRLYWYRQTLGQGPEFLTYFQNEAQLEKSRLLSDRFSAERPKGSFSTLEIQRTEQGDSAMYLCASSPLGGRGIDEQFFGPGTRLTVL.